Sequencing of this T cell receptor (beta chain) was carried out in a study of T cell repertoires in cytomegalovirus infection. Study in general: CMV epitopes that were recently identified and HLA-C-restricted were used alongside well-studied HLA-B-restricted ones. Study outcomes and limitations: CMV-specific HLA-C-restricted TCR beta clonotypes dominated the ex vivo response.

Germline CDR1 SGHVS, CDR2 FQNEAQ. V was cut by 2 bases and J by 2 bases, with 19 bases left in between. CDR3 length: 18 residues. About this clonotype: The antigen is undetermined.

MiXCR, applied by TCRdb to the reads, yields one record per CDR3 protein. In the table there are some 500,000 distinct CDR3 sequences, 25% to 35% of which are singletons. The chain couples TRBV7-8 to TRBJ2-1; the D call may be TRBD1 or TRBD2 (5 bases each). The source of this sequence is a human donor in good health (CMV status not recorded). Some clones in this sample may be carry-over from other donors' samples. The starting material was cultured PBMCs, obtained from culture after CMV antigen stimulation. The CDR3 sequence: CASSLNFNPGRPYNEQFF. The CDR3 nucleotides are TGTGCCAGCAGCTTAAATTTTAATCCGGGACGTCCCTACAATGAGCAGTTCTTC.